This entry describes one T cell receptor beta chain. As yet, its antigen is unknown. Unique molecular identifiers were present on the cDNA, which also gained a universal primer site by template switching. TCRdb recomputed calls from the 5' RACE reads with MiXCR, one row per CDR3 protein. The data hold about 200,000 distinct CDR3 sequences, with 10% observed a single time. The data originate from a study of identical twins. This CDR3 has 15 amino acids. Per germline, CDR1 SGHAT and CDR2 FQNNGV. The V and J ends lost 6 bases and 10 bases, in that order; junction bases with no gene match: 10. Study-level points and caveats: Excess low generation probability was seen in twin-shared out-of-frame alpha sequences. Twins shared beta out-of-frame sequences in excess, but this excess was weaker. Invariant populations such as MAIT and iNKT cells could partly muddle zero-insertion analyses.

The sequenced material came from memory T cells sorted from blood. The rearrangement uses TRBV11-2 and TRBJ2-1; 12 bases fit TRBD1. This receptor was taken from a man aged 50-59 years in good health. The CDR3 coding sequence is TGTGCCAGCAGTTTACTGGGACAGGGGGCGGTCGAGCAGTTCTTC. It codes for CASSLLGQGAVEQFF.